Each of the 31 T cell receptor beta chains below was sequenced from the same sample in a study of shared clonotypes between healthy human individuals. TCRdb's copy holds only in-frame clones and misses some; the assay was immunoSEQ multiplex PCR. The repertoire holds around 1.9 million clones, with roughly 91% as singletons. Naive CD8 cells, CD45RO-negative and positively selected for CCR7, excluded terminally differentiated effector memory CD45RA+ cells. The sample taken for sequencing was naive CD8+ T cells from PBMCs. The receptor set was obtained from a man younger than 35 in good health. Some clones in this sample may be carry-over from other donors' samples.

The chain uses TRBV29-1 and TRBJ1-2; a weak D match, TRBD1 (5 bases). V was cut by 6 bases and J by 7 bases, with 21 bases left in between. Germline lookup yields CDR1 SQVTM and CDR2 ANQGSEA. This CDR3 contains 14 residues. CDR3 sequence: CSVGPGREGPGYTF. The CDR3 bases are TGCAGCGTGGGGCCGGGCAGGGAAGGACCTGGCTACACCTTC.

The chain employs TRBV15 and TRBJ2-1; 9 bases are a match to TRBD2. CDR3 size: 15 residues. Germline trimming cut 1 base from V and 8 bases from J; bases unmatched to any gene: 6. Germline assignment: CDR1 LNHNV and CDR2 YYDKDF (reference sequence). The CDR3 DNA follows: TGTGCCACCAGCAGAGTGGCGGGAGGGGGCGATGAGCAGTTCTTC. It yields the protein CATSRVAGGGDEQFF.

As concerns this clone: Other DNA sequences within the sample encode an identical CDR3. This chain uses TRBV5-6 with TRBJ2-7; 10 nucleotides agree with TRBD2. CDR3 size: 14 residues. Trimming at V came to 0 bases and at J to 3 bases, leaving 0 bases not matched to a gene. Germline CDR1 SGHDT, CDR2 YYEEEE. The CDR3 reads CASSLGTSGYEQYF. In DNA, the CDR3 is TGTGCCAGCAGCTTGGGGACTAGCGGCTACGAGCAGTACTTC.

The chain uses TRBV6-5 and TRBJ2-7, with D possibly being TRBD1 (6 bases). This CDR3 spans 15 amino acids. Deletions cut 6 bases from V and 5 bases from J, with 20 bases between. CDR1 and CDR2 from the germline V gene are MNHEY and SVGAGI. The chain's CDR3 is CASRRDRSPFDEQYF. The CDR3 bases are TGTGCCAGCAGACGCGACAGGTCCCCGTTTGACGAGCAGTACTTC.

V is TRBV2 and J is TRBJ1-5; TRBD1 is a possible D gene (5 bases). The CDR3 covers 15 residues. Germline assignment: CDR1 SNHLY and CDR2 FYNNEI. Between the trimmed V and J ends, which lost 2 bases and 6 bases, there was a span of 14 bases. The CDR3 protein is CASSELGGGRQPQHF. The CDR3, as DNA: TGTGCCAGCAGTGAATTGGGGGGAGGTCGTCAGCCCCAGCATTTT.

This chain joins TRBV2 and TRBJ2-1; D gene unclear. This CDR3 contains 11 residues. Germline CDR1 SNHLY, CDR2 FYNNEI. V gave up 5 bases and J gave up 7 bases, with 6 bases separating them. The chain's CDR3 is CASSRANEQFF. The CDR3 DNA reads as TGTGCCAGCAGTCGAGCTAATGAGCAGTTCTTC.

J is TRBJ2-7 and V is TRBV28; D gene uncertain. Per germline, CDR1 MDHEN and CDR2 SYDVKM. The CDR3 is 15 amino acids. V was clipped by 4 bases and J by 11 bases, with 24 bases between them. CDR3 protein: CASSSLRSPTQWKYF. The DNA for the CDR3 is TGTGCCAGCAGTTCTTTACGTTCTCCAACCCAGTGGAAGTACTTC.

In regard to this clone: Additional DNA sequences in this sample encode the identical CDR3. This rearrangement joins TRBV7-9 to TRBJ2-5, with D unclear. Trimming shortened V by 1 base and J by 2 bases, and 5 bases separated the two germline ends. The CDR3 totals 13 residues. Germline CDR1 reads SEHNR; CDR2 reads FQNEAQ (reference sequence). The CDR3 loop is CASSLGHQETQYF. The DNA for the CDR3 is TGTGCCAGCAGCTTAGGGCATCAAGAGACCCAGTACTTC.

This clone has a handful of counts. Additional DNA sequences in this sample encode the identical CDR3. The chain links TRBV6-6 to TRBJ1-1; D ambiguous. The CDR3 runs 14 residues. CDR1 is MNHNY and CDR2 is SVGAGI in the germline V gene (reference sequence). V lost 0 bases and J lost 3, with 8 bases in between. For the CDR3, the DNA is TGTGCCAGCAGTTACTCGGAGGGAGACACTGAAGCTTTCTTT. This sequence encodes CASSYSEGDTEAFF.

The chain combines TRBV7-9 with TRBJ1-3, with 8 bases matching TRBD1. Trimming took 4 bases from V and 8 from J; bases not matched to a gene: 16. The CDR3 is 17 amino acids. Germline V gene lookup returns CDR1 SEHNR and CDR2 FQNEAQ (reference sequence). CDR3 loop: CASSSLDRGPRRDTIYF. The CDR3 region has the DNA TGTGCCAGCAGCTCGCTCGACAGGGGCCCGCGGCGGGACACCATATATTTT.

The chain couples TRBV27 to TRBJ2-5, with 8 bases fitting TRBD2. V was pared by 2 bases and J by 4 bases, with 18 bases of the junction left unmatched. This CDR3 comprises 19 residues. Germline loops: CDR1 MNHEY, CDR2 SMNVEV (reference sequence). CDR3 DNA sequence: TGTGCCAGCAGTTTAAGTGGGGGCTACGGGAGGGCCGATGGAGAGACCCAGTACTTC. This encodes CASSLSGGYGRADGETQYF.

V usage is TRBV9 and J usage is TRBJ1-1; 7 nucleotides line up with TRBD1. Trimming took 5 bases from V and 4 from J; bases not matched to a gene: 5. CDR1 is SGDLS, CDR2 YYNGEE, per germline. The CDR3 length is 13 residues. CDR3 protein: CASSWDSATEAFF. The CDR3 DNA is TGTGCCAGCAGTTGGGACAGTGCCACTGAAGCTTTCTTT. The variable domain in full, with the rest retrieved from reference TRBV9 and TRBJ1-1, is DSGVTQTPKHLITATGQRVTLRCSPRSGDLSVYWYQQSLDQGLQFLIQYYNGEERAKGNILERFSAQQFPDLHSELNLSSLELGDSALYFCASSWDSATEAFFGQGTRLTVV.

The rearrangement uses TRBV7-8 and TRBJ2-1; 9 positions match TRBD2. Trimming removed 5 bases from V and 4 bases from J; junction bases left unmatched: 6. The CDR3 is made up of 15 amino acids. Germline V gives CDR1 SGHVS, CDR2 FQNEAQ. Here the CDR3 reads CASSLRLAVYNEQFF. CDR3 DNA: TGTGCCAGCAGCCTCAGACTAGCGGTATACAATGAGCAGTTCTTC. The complete variable domain, with remaining parts taken from reference TRBV7-8 and TRBJ2-1, reads GAGVSQSPRYKVAKRGQDVALRCDPISGHVSLFWYQQALGQGPEFLTYFQNEAQLDKSGLPSDRFFAERPEGSVSTLKIQRTQQEDSAVYLCASSLRLAVYNEQFFGPGTRLTVL.

This clone appeared a single time. The chain employs TRBV7-8 and TRBJ2-7; D is unresolved. Germline V gives CDR1 SGHVS, CDR2 FQNEAQ. The V end lost 5 bases, the J end lost 0 bases, and 14 bases lay between the germline ends. This CDR3 contains 15 residues. CDR3 nucleotides: TGTGCCAGCAGCGCCGAATCCGGATTCTCCTACGAGCAGTACTTC. Amino acid sequence: CASSAESGFSYEQYF.

Only one count was recorded for this clone. This rearrangement joins TRBV7-9 to TRBJ2-1, with D possibly being TRBD1 or TRBD2 (5 bases each). The CDR3 consists of 16 residues. Germline V gene data show CDR1 as SEHNR and CDR2 as FQNEAQ (reference sequence). Trimming took 4 bases from V and 0 from J, leaving 13 bases between them. The CDR3, as DNA: TGTGCCAGCAGCTCATTCCCCGGGACCTCCTACAATGAGCAGTTCTTC. Translated: CASSSFPGTSYNEQFF. The full variable domain, rest sourced from reference TRBV7-9 and TRBJ2-1, is DTGVSQNPRHKITKRGQNVTFRCDPISEHNRLYWYRQTLGQGPEFLTYFQNEAQLEKSRLLSDRFSAERPKGSFSTLEIQRTEQGDSAMYLCASSSFPGTSYNEQFFGPGTRLTVL.

This chain connects TRBV5-1 to TRBJ2-1; TRBD1 agrees at 7 bases. This CDR3 is 14 amino acids long. Germline assignment: CDR1 SGHRS and CDR2 YFSETQ. V shed 0 bases, J shed 8 bases, and the junction held 5 bases outside the gene matches. The CDR3 sequence: CASSLEGAADEQFF. DNA of the CDR3: TGCGCCAGCAGCTTGGAGGGGGCGGCTGATGAGCAGTTCTTC.

V is TRBV5-5 and J is TRBJ2-3, with 7 nucleotides matching TRBD1. CDR1 is SGHKS, CDR2 YYEKEE, per germline (reference sequence). The junction had 8 bases not matched to a gene; V was cut back by 4 bases and J by 0 bases. The CDR3 loop spans 16 amino acids. The CDR3 DNA is TGTGCCAGCAGCCACGACCGGGACAGAAGCACAGATACGCAGTATTTT. The encoded protein is CASSHDRDRSTDTQYF.

The chain combines TRBV4-3 with TRBJ1-4; D call uncertain. V was pared by 2 bases and J by 8 bases, with 24 bases between. Germline V CDR1 and CDR2: LGHNA, YSLEER. The CDR3 runs 18 residues. In nucleotides, the CDR3 is TGCGCCAGCAGCCAATTTTCCTTTATTGGCTCCGGGGAGGAAAAACTGTTTTTT. Its translation: CASSQFSFIGSGEEKLFF.

The chain recombines TRBV27 with TRBJ2-4; a possible D gene is TRBD1 (6 bases). This CDR3 is 13 amino acids long. V lost 7 bases and J lost 4, with 11 bases in between. Germline loops: CDR1 MNHEY, CDR2 SMNVEV (reference sequence). CDR3 protein: CASIGQTKNIQYF. The CDR3 DNA reads as TGTGCCAGCATCGGACAGACAAAAAACATTCAGTACTTC.

The chain carries TRBV7-9 and TRBJ2-3; perhaps TRBD2 as D (6 bases). The CDR3 contains 15 residues. CDR1 and CDR2 from the germline V gene are SEHNR and FQNEAQ (reference sequence). Deletions cut 5 bases from V and 4 bases from J, with 16 bases between. The CDR3 DNA reads TGTGCCAGCAGCCAGATTCTAGCGTCAGCAGATACGCAGTATTTT. It codes for CASSQILASADTQYF.

The chain carries TRBV7-9 and TRBJ2-7, with D perhaps matching TRBD2 (6 bases). Germline loops: CDR1 SEHNR, CDR2 FQNEAQ (reference sequence). Trimming took off 4 bases at V and 6 bases at J, with 10 bases between the two ends. The CDR3 is made up of 12 amino acids. The CDR3 DNA follows: TGTGCCAGCAGCTCCGACGGGGGCGAGCAGTACTTC. Residues: CASSSDGGEQYF.

This clone was found once. V is TRBV2 and J is TRBJ1-2; D is unclear. The CDR3 has 14 residues. The V end was cut by 4 bases, the J end by 5 bases, with 14 bases between. Germline assignment: CDR1 SNHLY and CDR2 FYNNEI. CDR3 in amino acids: CASSVAPSTYGYTF. CDR3 sequence (DNA): TGTGCCAGCAGTGTTGCCCCTTCTACATATGGCTACACCTTC.

V is TRBV28 and J is TRBJ2-2; 7 nucleotides agree with TRBD2. CDR1 and CDR2 (germline): MDHEN, SYDVKM. The CDR3 loop spans 14 amino acids. Trimming removed 10 bases from V and 6 bases from J; junction bases left unmatched: 11. This CDR3 is CAIGGREGAGELFF. CDR3 in DNA: TGTGCCATTGGGGGGAGGGAGGGCGCCGGGGAGCTGTTTTTT.

Worth noting for this clone: Other DNA sequences in the same sample also yield this CDR3. The V gene is TRBV27, the J gene TRBJ2-7; 10 bases match TRBD2. This CDR3 contains 15 residues. V was pared by 6 bases and J by 4 bases, with 9 bases of the junction left unmatched. The V gene's germline CDR1 is MNHEY and CDR2 SMNVEV (reference sequence). The CDR3 DNA follows: TGTGCCAGCAGCCCTAGGGCTAGCGGGAGTTACGAGCAGTACTTC. Protein: CASSPRASGSYEQYF.

The chain recombines TRBV9 with TRBJ2-3; the match to TRBD2 covers 8 bases. In germline, CDR1 is SGDLS, CDR2 YYNGEE. This CDR3 comprises 17 residues. With V trimmed by 0 bases and J by 2 bases, 8 bases remained unmatched. The CDR3 here is CASSVGGSGKTTDTQYF. As DNA, the CDR3 is TGTGCCAGCAGCGTAGGGGGTAGCGGGAAAACCACAGATACGCAGTATTTT.

This chain uses TRBV4-2 with TRBJ2-3; D uncertain. The germline V gene encodes CDR1 LGHNA and CDR2 YNFKEQ. The CDR3 extends over 16 amino acids. Trimming took off 0 bases at V and 0 bases at J, with 10 bases between the two ends. This chain's CDR3 is CASSQEDRLSTDTQYF. The CDR3 DNA sequence: TGTGCCAGCAGCCAAGAAGATCGTCTGAGCACAGATACGCAGTATTTT.

The chain is built from TRBV9 and TRBJ2-6; D may be TRBD1 (5 bases). This CDR3 is built from 17 residues. V was cut by 0 bases and J by 0 bases, with 10 bases left in between. The V gene's germline CDR1 is SGDLS and CDR2 YYNGEE. In nucleotides, the CDR3 is TGTGCCAGCAGCGTAGTTGGACATAGCTCTGGGGCCAACGTCCTGACTTTC. This sequence encodes CASSVVGHSSGANVLTF. Looking up the rest from reference TRBV9 and TRBJ2-6 gives the full variable domain: DSGVTQTPKHLITATGQRVTLRCSPRSGDLSVYWYQQSLDQGLQFLIQYYNGEERAKGNILERFSAQQFPDLHSELNLSSLELGDSALYFCASSVVGHSSGANVLTFGAGSRLTVL.

About this clone itself: Distinct nucleotide sequences in the sample also encode this CDR3. This chain links TRBV27 with TRBJ2-7, with 10 bases aligning to TRBD2. CDR3 length: 15 residues. V lost 2 bases, J lost 2 bases, and 3 bases stayed unmatched. Germline V lookup: CDR1 MNHEY, CDR2 SMNVEV (reference sequence). This CDR3 reads CASSLLAGEPYEQYF. The CDR3, as DNA: TGTGCCAGCAGTTTACTAGCGGGAGAGCCCTACGAGCAGTACTTC.

A remark on this clone: The same CDR3 also results from other DNA sequences found in this sample. The chain combines TRBV7-9 with TRBJ1-5, with 11 bases fitting TRBD1. Germline trimming cut 4 bases from V and 2 bases from J; bases unmatched to any gene: 1. CDR1 SEHNR and CDR2 FQNEAQ come from the germline V gene (reference sequence). This CDR3 is built from 15 residues. The CDR3 DNA is TGTGCCAGCAGCTCGGGACAGGGGGGCAATCAGCCCCAGCATTTT. Residues: CASSSGQGGNQPQHF.

The genes are TRBV7-9 and TRBJ2-7, with a tentative D call TRBD2 (5 bases). CDR3 length: 13 residues. CDR1 and CDR2 from the germline V gene are SEHNR and FQNEAQ (reference sequence). V lost 10 bases to trimming and J lost 6 bases, with 19 bases between them. CDR3 protein: CATSRGLSIEQYF. CDR3 DNA: TGTGCCACGTCCAGAGGACTGTCTATCGAGCAGTACTTC.

Points on this clone: Other DNA variants within this sample encode the same CDR3. The V call is TRBV5-1, the J call TRBJ2-7; D remains ambiguous. Per germline, CDR1 SGHRS and CDR2 YFSETQ. This CDR3 region has 13 residues. The V gene lost 0 bases and the J gene lost 3 bases, with 7 bases spanning the gap. The CDR3 here is CASSLASDYEQYF. The DNA of the CDR3 is TGCGCCAGCAGCTTGGCTTCTGACTACGAGCAGTACTTC. Supplemented by reference TRBV5-1 and TRBJ2-7, the full variable domain reads KAGVTQTPRYLIKTRGQQVTLSCSPISGHRSVSWYQQTPGQGLQFLFEYFSETQRNKGNFPGRFSGRQFSNSRSEMNVSTLELGDSALYLCASSLASDYEQYFGPGTRLTVT.